The entry below describes one T cell receptor (beta chain). Its antigen remains unidentified. No base quality values were provided; no much bigger clone lies one nucleotide off. This specimen comes from a study of technical replicates of blood from a handful of donors (dated by TCRdb to 2016 to 2017). The receptor library was made with the immunoSEQ multiplex PCR assay. TCRdb holds this immuneACCESS table with in-frame rearrangements only. Some clones are missing; in checked studies, unresolved V genes explain under half, and the rest has no known cause. This sample has tens of thousands of clones in its table, and around 96% of those were observed once. Jointly, the top ten make up 0.26% of the sample. Clipping removes 4 bases from V and 8 bases from J, with 13 as the unmatched junction base count. The CDR3 runs 16 residues from the cysteine to the phenylalanine. CDR3 DNA is the only sequence kept; it has 48 bases, read in frame from the first base. The germline V gene (reference sequence) specifies MNHNY as CDR1 and SVGAGI as CDR2.

Sequenced material: T cells isolated from PBMCs. The chain couples TRBV6-6 to TRBJ2-1, and 8 bases in between align with TRBD2. The TCR originated in a human donor in good health. The CDR3 loop reads CASSSLSGSFSDEQFF. In nucleotides, the sequence is TGTGCCAGCAGTTCCTTGAGCGGGAGCTTTTCGGATGAGCAGTTCTTC.